The 18 T cell receptor beta chains reported below all come from one sample, sequenced in a study of STAT5B mutations in CD4+ large granular lymphocyte leukemia. Using immunoSEQ multiplex PCR, the repertoire was profiled, and TCRdb retains in-frame clones only, with some absent. The sample lists about 30,000 clones, 76% occurring once. The sequenced sample consisted of CD4+ T cells from blood buffy coats. The origin of the receptors is a human donor in good health.

About this clone itself: A junction boundary mismatches the germline segment, possibly from a read error. Additional DNA sequences in this sample encode the identical CDR3. The gene calls are TRBV30 and TRBJ2-6; TRBD1 is a possible D gene (6 bases). The CDR3 length is 13 residues. CDR1 is GTSNPN, CDR2 SVGIG, per germline (reference sequence). The CDR3 sequence: CAWRMMGANVLTF. The DNA for the CDR3 is TGTGCCTGGAGAATGATGGGGGCCAACGTCCTAACTTTC.

A single count supports this clone. The V call is TRBV5-1, the J call TRBJ2-7; 9 positions agree with TRBD1. V was clipped by 4 bases and J by 9 bases; unmatched bases: 8. Germline V lookup: CDR1 SGHRS, CDR2 YFSETQ. This CDR3 region has 13 residues. The CDR3 sequence is CASSPSGTGRQYF. Here the CDR3 DNA reads TGCGCCAGCAGCCCTTCCGGGACAGGGAGGCAGTACTTC.

This rearrangement joins TRBV4-3 to TRBJ2-2; possible D gene TRBD2, 5 bases. Trimming left V 5 bases short and J 1 base short, with 11 bases between. The CDR3 totals 15 residues. CDR1 LGHNA and CDR2 YSLEER come from the germline V gene. This CDR3 is CASSVRRGNTGELFF. The CDR3 DNA is TGCGCCAGCAGCGTTAGACGGGGGAACACCGGGGAGCTGTTTTTT.

The V gene is TRBV11-2, the J gene TRBJ2-5, with D perhaps TRBD2 (6 bases). This CDR3 spans 13 amino acids. The germline V gene encodes CDR1 SGHAT and CDR2 FQNNGV. The ends were cut back, 6 bases at V and 6 bases at J, with 14 bases in the middle. The CDR3 sequence is CASRSGTPQTQYF. As DNA, the CDR3 is TGTGCCAGCAGATCCGGGACTCCGCAGACCCAGTACTTC.

V usage is TRBV6-4 and J usage is TRBJ2-7, with no clear D. The V and J ends lost 2 bases and 4 bases respectively, with 3 bases between them. In germline, CDR1 is MRHNA, CDR2 SNTAGT. CDR3 size: 11 residues. The CDR3 loop reads CASSDRYEQYF. CDR3 DNA: TGTGCCAGCAGTGACCGATACGAGCAGTACTTC.

The J gene is TRBJ1-2, the V gene TRBV27; D call uncertain. Trimming took off 3 bases at V and 4 bases at J, with 9 bases between the two ends. The CDR3 is made up of 13 amino acids. Looked up from germline, CDR1 is MNHEY and CDR2 is SMNVEV (reference sequence). The CDR3 spells CASSLSRSYGYTF. DNA for the CDR3: TGTGCCAGCAGTTTGTCCCGCTCCTATGGCTACACCTTC.

The gene calls are TRBV18 and TRBJ2-5, with TRBD2 matching over 10 bases. J was trimmed by 5 bases and V by 3 bases; bases with no gene match: 12. The CDR3 has 17 amino acids. Germline loops: CDR1 KGHSH, CDR2 LQKENI. DNA of the CDR3: TGTGCCAGCTCACCGGGGACTAGCGCCAACGGAAGGGAGACCCAGTACTTC. It encodes CASSPGTSANGRETQYF.

The V call is TRBV9, the J call TRBJ1-6; D not certain. Trimming took 4 bases from V and 4 from J, leaving 6 bases between them. Germline V gives CDR1 SGDLS, CDR2 YYNGEE. The CDR3 sequence is 13 residues long. CDR3 sequence: CASSPDYNSPLHF. CDR3 in DNA: TGTGCCAGCAGCCCTGATTATAATTCACCCCTCCACTTT.

The chain joins TRBV28 to TRBJ2-7, with 7 bases lining up with TRBD1. The CDR3 is 13 amino acids. In germline, CDR1 is MDHEN, CDR2 SYDVKM. Trimming removed 6 bases from V and 4 bases from J; junction bases left unmatched: 6. CDR3 sequence: CASRRGQSYEQYF. The CDR3 DNA reads as TGTGCCAGCAGAAGGGGGCAATCTTACGAGCAGTACTTC.

This clone was observed a few times. This chain links TRBV7-7 with TRBJ2-7, with 13 bases aligning to TRBD2. CDR1 is SSHAT, CDR2 FNYEAQ, per germline (reference sequence). The length of the CDR3 is 15 residues. Trimming cost V 6 bases and J 7 bases; bases outside gene matches: 9. The CDR3 sequence is CASSPGLAGAGEQYF. CDR3 DNA sequence: TGTGCCAGCAGTCCCGGACTAGCGGGGGCCGGGGAGCAGTACTTC.

V usage is TRBV5-6 and J usage is TRBJ2-7, with TRBD1 matching over 8 bases. J lost 0 bases, V lost 0 bases, and 5 bases had no gene match. This CDR3 contains 16 residues. Per the germline V gene, CDR1 is SGHDT and CDR2 is YYEEEE. The DNA of the CDR3 is TGTGCCAGCAGCTTGGGGAACAGGGGGAGCTCCTACGAGCAGTACTTC. Translating gives CASSLGNRGSSYEQYF.

The chain uses TRBV10-3 and TRBJ2-4; possibly TRBD2 for D (6 bases). V was pared by 3 bases and J by 7 bases, with 10 bases between. The CDR3 totals 13 residues. CDR1 is ENHRY, CDR2 SYGVKD, per germline. In nucleotides, the CDR3 is TGTGCCATCAGTGACGCAGGGAGGAACATTCAGTACTTC. It translates to CAISDAGRNIQYF.

The CDR3 DNA follows: TGTGCCAGCAGCGCCTCAGGGTCCTCTGGGGCCAACGTCCTGACTTTC. Translating gives CASSASGSSGANVLTF. The rearrangement joins TRBV9 to TRBJ2-6; a weak D match, TRBD1 (5 bases). Germline V gene sequence: CDR1 SGDLS, CDR2 YYNGEE. V lost 3 bases, J lost 0 bases, and 10 bases lay in between. The CDR3 extends over 16 amino acids.

The chain uses TRBV18 and TRBJ1-6; D is unresolved. Germline assignment: CDR1 KGHSH and CDR2 LQKENI. The germline V and J ends were trimmed by 5 bases and 8 bases, with 16 bases remaining between them. The CDR3 is made up of 15 amino acids. CDR3 coding DNA: TGTGCCAGCTCAACTTCTCAGCGTTCTGATTCACCCCTCCACTTT. As protein: CASSTSQRSDSPLHF.

This clone was observed a single time. The chain recombines TRBV9 with TRBJ2-3; the D call may be TRBD1 or TRBD2 (5 bases each). This CDR3 is built from 15 residues. Germline V CDR1 and CDR2: SGDLS, YYNGEE. The V and J ends lost 1 base and 0 bases respectively, with 9 bases between them. The CDR3 loop is CASSVRDLSTDTQYF. The CDR3 DNA reads TGTGCCAGCAGCGTACGGGACCTTAGCACAGATACGCAGTATTTT.

This clone was observed a handful of times. The chain employs TRBV7-2 and TRBJ1-4; no clear D. The CDR3 loop spans 14 amino acids. Trimming cost V 2 bases and J 2 bases, with 6 bases left between them. Looked up from germline, CDR1 is SGHTA and CDR2 is FQGNSA. The CDR3 coding sequence is TGTGCCAGCAGCTTAACAGTTACTAATGAAAAACTGTTTTTT. Amino acids: CASSLTVTNEKLFF.

The rearrangement joins TRBV5-1 to TRBJ2-5; D ambiguous. This CDR3 is 13 amino acids long. Germline V gene data show CDR1 as SGHRS and CDR2 as YFSETQ. V shed 0 bases and J shed 6 bases, with 9 bases lying between them. CDR3 sequence: CASSLEASKTQYF. Here the CDR3 DNA reads TGCGCCAGCAGCTTGGAGGCGAGTAAGACCCAGTACTTC.

The chain links TRBV19 to TRBJ2-7, with D possibly TRBD2 on 6 matching bases. The CDR3 covers 14 residues. V was pared by 5 bases and J by 0 bases, with 11 bases between. Germline values: CDR1 LNHDA, CDR2 SQIVND (reference sequence). In DNA form, the CDR3 reads TGTGCCAGTAGTCGCGGGGTGGGCTCCTACGAGCAGTACTTC. The encoded protein is CASSRGVGSYEQYF.